This passage covers 4 T cell receptor beta chains from one sample sequenced in a study of control samples from healthy donors and cancer patients. Data came from immunoSEQ multiplex PCR; TCRdb stores just in-frame clones and leaves some out. The table includes over 85,000 clones, about 88% detected once. Material for sequencing was PBMCs. The receptors here all came from a man in his 70s with lung cancer.

The J gene is TRBJ1-2, the V gene TRBV6-6, with TRBD1 matching over 7 bases. Germline-derived CDR1 and CDR2 are MNHNY and SVGAGI (reference sequence). The length of the CDR3 is 14 residues. V gave up 6 bases and J gave up 5 bases; unmatched junction bases: 9. The DNA for the CDR3 is TGTGCCAGCAGGGATTCCGGCAGGGGGTATGGCTACACCTTC. It encodes CASRDSGRGYGYTF.

The V call is TRBV5-1, the J call TRBJ2-5; 7 bases fit TRBD2. V lost 5 bases to trimming and J lost 1 base; unmatched junction nucleotides: 8. Germline assignment: CDR1 SGHRS and CDR2 YFSETQ. CDR3 size: 15 residues. CDR3 sequence: CASRKISGVQETQYF. The CDR3 DNA reads TGCGCCAGCAGAAAAATCAGCGGGGTCCAAGAGACCCAGTACTTC.

The chain combines TRBV2 with TRBJ1-2; 7 nucleotides agree with TRBD1. The CDR3 is made up of 14 amino acids. V trimming: 9 bases; J trimming: 7 bases; junction bases outside the gene matches: 14. CDR1 SNHLY and CDR2 FYNNEI come from the germline V gene. The CDR3 nucleotides read TGTGCCAGTACCCCACGACAGGGAGAGGCTGGCTACACCTTC. It is translated as CASTPRQGEAGYTF.

The chain uses TRBV7-6 and TRBJ2-5; D gene uncertain. Germline V gene data show CDR1 as SGHVS and CDR2 as FNYEAQ. V lost 4 bases to trimming and J lost 4 bases, with 13 bases between them. There are 14 residues in the CDR3. The CDR3 DNA sequence: TGTGCCAGCAGCTCATCGAATCACGGAGAGACCCAGTACTTC. Amino acids: CASSSSNHGETQYF.